The present T cell receptor beta chain was sequenced within a study of T-cell reconstitution after alpha-beta-depleted transplantation in children. This clonotype showed up many times. During its preparation, the TCRbeta library received unique molecular identifiers. TCRdb reanalysed the PCR reads using MiXCR and keeps one entry per CDR3 protein. The sample contains some 250,000 distinct CDR3 sequences, about 11% of which appear only once. This CDR3 comprises 15 residues. The germline V gene has CDR1 MNHEY and CDR2 SMNVEV (reference sequence). V gave up 3 bases and J gave up 2 bases, with 11 bases separating them.

The chain has TRBV27 and TRBJ2-1; perhaps TRBD1 as D (5 bases). Sequenced material: PBMCs from the stem cell graft donor, taken from the stem cell graft. The clonotype was recovered from a human donor who donated a stem cell graft to a child with acute lymphoblastic leukemia. The DNA for the CDR3 is TGTGCCAGCAGTTTTGGCAGGGCCCCCTACAATGAGCAGTTCTTC. Its translation: CASSFGRAPYNEQFF.